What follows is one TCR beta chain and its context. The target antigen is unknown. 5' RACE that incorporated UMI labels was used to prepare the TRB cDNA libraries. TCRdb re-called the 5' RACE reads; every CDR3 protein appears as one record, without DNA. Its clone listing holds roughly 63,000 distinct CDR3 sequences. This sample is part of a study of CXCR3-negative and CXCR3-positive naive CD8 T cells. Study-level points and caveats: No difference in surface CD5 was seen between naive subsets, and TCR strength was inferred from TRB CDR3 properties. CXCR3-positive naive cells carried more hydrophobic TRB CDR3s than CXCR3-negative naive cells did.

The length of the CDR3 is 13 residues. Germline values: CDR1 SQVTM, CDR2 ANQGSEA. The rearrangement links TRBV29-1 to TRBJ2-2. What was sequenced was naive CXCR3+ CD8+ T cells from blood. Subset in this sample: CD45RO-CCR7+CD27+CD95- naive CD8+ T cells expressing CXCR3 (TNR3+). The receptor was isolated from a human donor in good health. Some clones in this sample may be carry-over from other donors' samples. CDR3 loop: CSVDQDNTGELFF.